These 8 T cell receptor beta chains originate from one sample sequenced in a study of blood T cell repertoires in COVID-19. Assay used: immunoSEQ multiplex PCR; TCRdb lists only in-frame clones, some missing. In the table there are some 220,000 clones, around four fifths of which are singletons. Sequenced: peripheral blood. Receptors originate from a woman between 55 and 75 years old with active or convalescent COVID-19.

This clone was detected only once. The chain combines TRBV5-1 with TRBJ1-2, with D unresolved. The CDR3 consists of 13 residues. Germline assignment: CDR1 SGHRS and CDR2 YFSETQ. V lost 4 bases, J lost 4 bases, and 11 bases lay in between. CDR3 protein: CASSTSEFYGYTF. The CDR3 coding sequence is TGCGCCAGCAGCACCTCTGAGTTCTATGGCTACACCTTC.

V gene TRBV11-3 combines with J gene TRBJ2-7; 8 nucleotides match TRBD1. The CDR3 extends over 14 amino acids. V dropped 5 bases and J dropped 2; count of bases not matched to a gene: 5. Per the germline V gene, CDR1 is SGHNT and CDR2 is YENEEA. The CDR3 loop is CASSRLTGAYEQYF. In DNA, the CDR3 is TGTGCCAGCAGCCGCCTGACAGGGGCCTACGAGCAGTACTTC.

The sample holds one count of this clone. This chain connects TRBV11-3 to TRBJ2-2; TRBD2 agrees at 7 bases. J gave up 4 bases and V 3 bases, and 5 bases lay outside the gene matches. CDR1 and CDR2 from the germline V gene are SGHNT and YENEEA. The CDR3 runs 15 residues. The CDR3 DNA reads TGTGCCAGCAGCTTCTACAGCGGGGTCACCGGGGAGCTGTTTTTT. This codes for CASSFYSGVTGELFF.

The rearrangement links TRBV11-3 to TRBJ2-7; weak D call: TRBD2 (5 bases). The length of the CDR3 is 15 residues. V was cut by 6 bases and J by 0 bases, with 15 bases left in between. Germline V gene data show CDR1 as SGHNT and CDR2 as YENEEA. Here the CDR3 DNA reads TGTGCCAGCAGAAAAGGGAGTGCAGGCTCCTACGAGCAGTACTTC. As protein: CASRKGSAGSYEQYF.

The chain uses TRBV19 and TRBJ2-1; maybe TRBD2 (5 bases). The germline CDR1 and CDR2 sequences are LNHDA and SQIVND (reference sequence). The CDR3 contains 15 residues. The V end lost 7 bases, the J end lost 6 bases, and 19 bases lay between the germline ends. The CDR3 loop is CASKLGREGFNEQFF. The CDR3 DNA reads TGTGCCAGTAAACTTGGGAGAGAGGGTTTCAATGAGCAGTTCTTC.

V and J are TRBV4-2 and TRBJ2-2, with 9 bases identical to TRBD2. Trimming removed 1 base from V and 4 bases from J; junction bases left unmatched: 7. The V gene's germline CDR1 is LGHNA and CDR2 YNFKEQ. The CDR3 consists of 17 residues. The CDR3 sequence: CASSQVLKREVTGELFF. The CDR3 DNA follows: TGTGCCAGCAGCCAAGTGCTTAAGCGGGAGGTCACCGGGGAGCTGTTTTTT.

The CDR3 DNA follows: TGTGCCAGCAGTAGGCAGGCCGGGGAGCTGTTTTTT. It specifies CASSRQAGELFF. The chain employs TRBV27 and TRBJ2-2; unclear D gene. The CDR3 sequence is 12 residues long. CDR1 MNHEY and CDR2 SMNVEV come from the germline V gene (reference sequence). The germline V and J ends were trimmed by 5 bases and 6 bases, with 7 bases remaining between them.

The rearrangement joins TRBV5-4 to TRBJ2-4; TRBD1 agrees at 12 bases. Germline-derived CDR1 and CDR2 are SGHNT and YYREEE (reference sequence). This CDR3 spans 15 amino acids. The V segment lost 0 bases and the J segment 9 bases; nucleotides outside the gene matches: 4. CDR3 sequence: CASSLGGQGAGIQYF. Here the CDR3 DNA reads TGTGCCAGCAGCTTGGGGGGACAGGGGGCTGGCATTCAGTACTTC.